This T cell receptor (beta chain) was retrieved from a study of OX40 agonist ivuxolimab in advanced cancers. Trimming left V 0 bases short and J 2 bases short, with 12 bases between. CDR3 length: 15 amino acids. Germline-derived CDR1 and CDR2 are SGDLS and YYNGEE. As regards this clone: What it binds is not known.

Only in-frame clones appear in the TCRdb table, and some are missing; sequencing was by immunoSEQ multiplex PCR. Of tens of thousands of clones listed, 75% to 80% are singletons. Anyone with autoimmune disease history or systemic immunosuppression was excluded. General study results and limits: Both blood CD4+ and CD8+ T cells showed clonal growth by week 6 at 0.1 to 3.0 mg/kg.

The gene calls are TRBV9 and TRBJ2-7, with a weak D call TRBD2 (5 bases). This sequence originates from an adult with an advanced solid tumor such as melanoma, head and neck, liver or kidney cancer. Source: CD4+ or CD8+ T cells sorted from blood, taken in a trial of the OX40 agonist ivuxolimab. This CDR3 is CASSVGQAETYEQYF. CDR3 bases: TGTGCCAGCAGCGTAGGGCAAGCGGAGACCTACGAGCAGTACTTC.